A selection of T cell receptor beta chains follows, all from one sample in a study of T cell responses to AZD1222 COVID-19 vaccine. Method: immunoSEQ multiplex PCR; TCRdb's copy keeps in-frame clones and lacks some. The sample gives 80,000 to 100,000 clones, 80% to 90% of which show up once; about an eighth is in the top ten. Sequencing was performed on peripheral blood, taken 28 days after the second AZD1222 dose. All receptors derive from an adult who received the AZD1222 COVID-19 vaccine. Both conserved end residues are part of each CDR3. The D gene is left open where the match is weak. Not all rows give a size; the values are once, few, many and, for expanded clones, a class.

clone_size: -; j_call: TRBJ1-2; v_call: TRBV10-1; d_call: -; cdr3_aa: CASSENTNYGYTF; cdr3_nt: TGCGCCAGCAGTGAAAACACTAACTATGGCTACACCTTC
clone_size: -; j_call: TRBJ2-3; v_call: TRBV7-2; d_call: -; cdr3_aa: CASSLRGAGGTDTQYF; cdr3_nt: TGTGCCAGCAGCTTACGGGGCGCAGGGGGCACAGATACGCAGTATTTT
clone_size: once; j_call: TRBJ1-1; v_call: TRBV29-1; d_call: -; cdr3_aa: CSAARDAGWNTEAFF; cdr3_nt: TGCAGCGCCGCCCGGGACGCCGGCTGGAACACTGAAGCTTTCTTT
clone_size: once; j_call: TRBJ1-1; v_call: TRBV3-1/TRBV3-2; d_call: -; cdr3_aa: CASSPLRHFVLTSGAKMNTEAFF; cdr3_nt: TGTGCCAGCAGCCCGCTACGACATTTTGTATTGACTTCGGGGGCAAAAATGAACACTGAAGCTTTCTTT
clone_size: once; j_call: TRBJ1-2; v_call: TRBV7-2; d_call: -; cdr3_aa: CASSLAEGGDYGYTF; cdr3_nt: TGTGCCAGCAGCTTAGCGGAGGGGGGCGACTATGGCTACACCTTC
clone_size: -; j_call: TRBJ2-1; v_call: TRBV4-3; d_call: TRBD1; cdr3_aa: CASSQDAGWETGGNEQFF; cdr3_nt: TGCGCCAGCAGCCAAGATGCGGGGTGGGAGACAGGGGGCAATGAGCAGTTCTTC
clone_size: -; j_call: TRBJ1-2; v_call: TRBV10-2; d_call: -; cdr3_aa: CASGQTGGYTF; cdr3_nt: TGCGCCAGCGGACAAACCGGGGGCTACACCTTC
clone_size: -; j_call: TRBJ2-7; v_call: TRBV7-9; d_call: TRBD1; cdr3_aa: CASSLTAQGVTYEQYF; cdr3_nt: TGTGCCAGCAGCTTAACGGCACAGGGGGTAACCTACGAGCAGTACTTC
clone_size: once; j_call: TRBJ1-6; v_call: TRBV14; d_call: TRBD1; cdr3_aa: CASSQVDRNSPLHF; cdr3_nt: TGTGCCAGCAGCCAAGTGGACAGGAATTCACCCCTCCACTTT
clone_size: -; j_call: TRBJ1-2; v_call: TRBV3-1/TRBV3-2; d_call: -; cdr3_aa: CASSQKTANYGYTF; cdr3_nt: TGTGCCAGCAGCCAAAAAACAGCAAACTATGGCTACACCTTC
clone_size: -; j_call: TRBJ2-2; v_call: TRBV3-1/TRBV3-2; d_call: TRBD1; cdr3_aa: CASSQALPGQGFSLNTGELFF; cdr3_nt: TGTGCCAGCAGCCAAGCCCTTCCGGGACAGGGGTTTTCTCTGAACACCGGGGAGCTGTTTTTT
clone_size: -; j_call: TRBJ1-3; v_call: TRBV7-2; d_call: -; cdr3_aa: CASSLTRGGNTIYF; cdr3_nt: TGTGCCAGCAGCTTGACGAGAGGGGGGAACACCATATATTTT
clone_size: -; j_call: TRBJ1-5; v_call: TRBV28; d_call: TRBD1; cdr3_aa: CASSDTGEPQHF; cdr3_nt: TGTGCCAGCAGTGATACAGGGGAGCCCCAGCATTTT
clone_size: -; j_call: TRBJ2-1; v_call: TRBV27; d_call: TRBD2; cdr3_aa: CASSLRTSAANEQFF; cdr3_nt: TGTGCCAGCAGTCTCCGGACTAGCGCTGCCAATGAGCAGTTCTTC
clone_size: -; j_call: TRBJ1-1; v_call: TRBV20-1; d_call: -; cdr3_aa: CSAHRRTEAFF; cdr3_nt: TGCAGTGCCCATAGAAGGACTGAAGCTTTCTTT
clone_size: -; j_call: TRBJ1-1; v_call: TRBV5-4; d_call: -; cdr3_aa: CASSVLGNTEAFF; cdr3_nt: TGTGCCAGCAGCGTCTTGGGGAACACTGAAGCTTTCTTT
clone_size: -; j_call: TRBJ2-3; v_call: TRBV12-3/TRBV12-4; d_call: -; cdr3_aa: CASSLTHTDTQYF; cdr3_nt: TGTGCCAGCAGTTTAACTCACACAGATACGCAGTATTTT
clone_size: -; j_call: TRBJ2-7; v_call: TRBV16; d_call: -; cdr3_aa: CASSQWAGNEQYF; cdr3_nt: TGTGCCAGCAGCCAATGGGCAGGGAACGAGCAGTACTTC
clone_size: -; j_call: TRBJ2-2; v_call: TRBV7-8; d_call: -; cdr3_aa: CASMTAVANTGELFF; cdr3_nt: TGTGCCAGCATGACTGCCGTAGCTAACACCGGGGAGCTGTTTTTT
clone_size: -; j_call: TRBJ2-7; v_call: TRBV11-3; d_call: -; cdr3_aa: CASSLVRGALGNEQYF; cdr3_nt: TGTGCCAGCAGCTTAGTTCGGGGGGCCCTCGGAAACGAGCAGTACTTC
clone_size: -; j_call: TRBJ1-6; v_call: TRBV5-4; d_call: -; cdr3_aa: CASSPRGGDNSPLHF; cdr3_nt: TGTGCCAGCAGCCCCCGGGGCGGTGACAATTCACCCCTCCACTTT
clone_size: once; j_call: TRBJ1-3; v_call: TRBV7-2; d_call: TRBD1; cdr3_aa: CASSTTGVSAGNTIYF; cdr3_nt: TGTGCCAGCAGCACTACAGGGGTTTCTGCTGGAAACACCATATATTTT
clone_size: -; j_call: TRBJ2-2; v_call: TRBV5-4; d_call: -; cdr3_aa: CASSLRLLPDTGELFF; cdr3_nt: TGTGCCAGCAGCTTGCGATTGCTACCCGACACCGGGGAGCTGTTTTTT
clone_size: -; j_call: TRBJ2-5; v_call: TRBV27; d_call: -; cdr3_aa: CASSPSYQETQYF; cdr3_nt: TGTGCCAGCAGTCCCTCGTACCAAGAGACCCAGTACTTC
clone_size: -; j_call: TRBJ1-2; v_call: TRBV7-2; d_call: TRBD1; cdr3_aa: CASSPRDRVGYTF; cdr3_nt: TGTGCCAGCAGCCCAAGAGACAGGGTTGGCTACACCTTC
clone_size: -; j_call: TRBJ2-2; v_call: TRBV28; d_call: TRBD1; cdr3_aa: CASSPPGQGTGELFF; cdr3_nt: TGTGCCAGCAGTCCGCCGGGACAGGGTACCGGGGAGCTGTTTTTT
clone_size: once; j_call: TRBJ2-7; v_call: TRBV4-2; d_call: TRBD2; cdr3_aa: CASSPYSSGNSYEQYF; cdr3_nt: TGTGCCAGCAGCCCTTATTCTAGCGGGAACTCCTACGAGCAGTACTTC
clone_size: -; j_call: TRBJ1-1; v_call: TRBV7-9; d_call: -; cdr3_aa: CASSLETDEAFF; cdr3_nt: TGTGCCAGCAGCTTAGAAACAGATGAAGCTTTCTTT
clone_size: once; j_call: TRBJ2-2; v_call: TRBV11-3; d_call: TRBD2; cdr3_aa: CASSFPYRGTTKNTGELFF; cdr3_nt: TGTGCCAGCAGCTTTCCCTACCGGGGGACTACTAAGAACACCGGGGAGCTGTTTTTT
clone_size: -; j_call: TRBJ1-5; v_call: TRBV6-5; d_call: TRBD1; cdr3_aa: CASSWDRGSGQPQHF; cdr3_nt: TGTGCCAGCAGTTGGGACAGGGGGTCGGGTCAGCCCCAGCATTTT
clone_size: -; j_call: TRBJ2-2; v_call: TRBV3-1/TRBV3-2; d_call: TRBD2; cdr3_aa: CASRPTSATNTGELFF; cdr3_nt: TGTGCCAGCAGACCCACTAGCGCAACGAACACCGGGGAGCTGTTTTTT
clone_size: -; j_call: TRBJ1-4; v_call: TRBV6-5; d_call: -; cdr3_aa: CASSHGPRNEKLFF; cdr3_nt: TGTGCCAGCAGTCACGGGCCGAGAAATGAAAAACTGTTTTTT
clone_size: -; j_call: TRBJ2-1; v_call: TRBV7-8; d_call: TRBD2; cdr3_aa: CASSLDRGQISGRRNEQFF; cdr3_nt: TGTGCCAGCAGCTTAGACAGGGGACAGATTAGCGGGAGACGAAATGAGCAGTTCTTC
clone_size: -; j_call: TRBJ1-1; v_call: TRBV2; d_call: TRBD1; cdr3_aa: CASRAGTGPNTEAFF; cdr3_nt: TGTGCCAGCAGGGCCGGGACAGGACCGAACACTGAAGCTTTCTTT
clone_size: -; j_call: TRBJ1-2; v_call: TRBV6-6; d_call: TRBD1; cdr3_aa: CASSVGTGGLYGYTF; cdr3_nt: TGTGCCAGCAGTGTCGGGACAGGGGGACTCTATGGCTACACCTTC
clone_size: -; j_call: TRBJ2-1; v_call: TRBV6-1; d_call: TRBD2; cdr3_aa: CASSERPGGAGGLYNEQFF; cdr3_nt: TGTGCCAGCAGTGAAAGGCCCGGCGGAGCGGGAGGGCTCTACAATGAGCAGTTCTTC
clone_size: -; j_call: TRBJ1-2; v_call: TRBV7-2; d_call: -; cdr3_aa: CASSSQGYGYTF; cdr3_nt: TGTGCCAGCAGCTCTCAGGGTTATGGCTACACCTTC
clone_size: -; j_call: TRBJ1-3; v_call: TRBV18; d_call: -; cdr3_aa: CASSPTRVSGNTIYF; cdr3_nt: TGTGCCAGCTCACCAACCCGGGTCTCTGGAAACACCATATATTTT
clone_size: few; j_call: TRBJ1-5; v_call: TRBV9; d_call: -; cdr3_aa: CASSAGLGNQPQHF; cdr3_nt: TGTGCCAGCAGCGCTGGGCTTGGCAATCAGCCCCAGCATTTT
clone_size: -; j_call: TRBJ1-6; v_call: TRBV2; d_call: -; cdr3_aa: CASTEQGPWQGSPLHF; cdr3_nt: TGTGCCAGCACAGAGCAGGGGCCTTGGCAGGGTTCACCCCTCCACTTT
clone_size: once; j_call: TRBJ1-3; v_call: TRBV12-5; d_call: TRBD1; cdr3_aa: CASGLVTGANTIYF; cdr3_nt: TGTGCTAGTGGTTTGGTCACAGGGGCAAACACCATATATTTT
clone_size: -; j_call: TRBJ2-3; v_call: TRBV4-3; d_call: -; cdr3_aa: CASSQGNGPDTQYF; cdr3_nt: TGCGCCAGCAGCCAAGGCAACGGCCCCGATACGCAGTATTTT
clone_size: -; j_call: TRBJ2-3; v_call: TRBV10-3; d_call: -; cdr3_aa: CAISANRGDTQYF; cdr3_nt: TGTGCCATCAGTGCAAATAGAGGAGATACGCAGTATTTT
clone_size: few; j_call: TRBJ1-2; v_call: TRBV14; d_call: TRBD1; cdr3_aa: CASSHDRDGYTF; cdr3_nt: TGTGCCAGCAGCCACGACAGGGACGGCTACACCTTC
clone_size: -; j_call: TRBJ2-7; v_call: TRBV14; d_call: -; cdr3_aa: CASSQMLGLSYEQYF; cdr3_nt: TGTGCCAGCAGCCAAATGCTAGGACTCTCCTACGAGCAGTACTTC
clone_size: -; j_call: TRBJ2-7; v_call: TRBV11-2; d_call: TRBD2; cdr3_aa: CASSLYSGSGGYEQYF; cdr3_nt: TGTGCCAGCAGCTTATATAGCGGGAGCGGAGGATACGAGCAGTACTTC
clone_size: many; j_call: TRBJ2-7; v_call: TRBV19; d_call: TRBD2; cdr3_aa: CASSNPTSAEQYF; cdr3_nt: TGTGCCAGTAGTAATCCGACTAGCGCCGAGCAGTACTTC
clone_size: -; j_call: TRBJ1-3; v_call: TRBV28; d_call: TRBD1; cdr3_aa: CASRSPQGGYTIYF; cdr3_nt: TGTGCCAGCCGAAGCCCGCAGGGGGGCTACACCATATATTTT
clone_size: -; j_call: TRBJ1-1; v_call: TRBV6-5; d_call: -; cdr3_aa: CASSYSSGIGTEAFF; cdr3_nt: TGTGCCAGCAGTTACTCCTCAGGGATCGGCACTGAAGCTTTCTTT